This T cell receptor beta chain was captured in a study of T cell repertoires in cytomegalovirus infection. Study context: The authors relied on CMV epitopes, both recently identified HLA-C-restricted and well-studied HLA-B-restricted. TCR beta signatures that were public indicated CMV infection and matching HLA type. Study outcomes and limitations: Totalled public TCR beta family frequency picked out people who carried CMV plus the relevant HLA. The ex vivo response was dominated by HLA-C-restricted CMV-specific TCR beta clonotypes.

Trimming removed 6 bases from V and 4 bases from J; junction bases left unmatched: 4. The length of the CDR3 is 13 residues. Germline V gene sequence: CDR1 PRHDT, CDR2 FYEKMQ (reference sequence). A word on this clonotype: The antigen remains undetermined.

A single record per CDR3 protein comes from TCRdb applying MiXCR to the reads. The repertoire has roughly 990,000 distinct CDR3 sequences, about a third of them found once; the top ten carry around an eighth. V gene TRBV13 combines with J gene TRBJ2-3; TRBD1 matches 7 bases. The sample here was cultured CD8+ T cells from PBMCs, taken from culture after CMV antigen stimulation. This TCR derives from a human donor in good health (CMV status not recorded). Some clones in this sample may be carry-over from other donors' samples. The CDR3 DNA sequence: TGTGCCAGCAGGGTACAGGGGTCAGATACGCAGTATTTT. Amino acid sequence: CASRVQGSDTQYF.